The entry below describes one TCR beta chain. The ends lost 9 bases at V and 0 bases at J; junction bases unmatched: 13. CDR3 length equals 19 residues. The germline gives CDR1 LNHDA, CDR2 SQIVND (reference sequence). This record belongs to a study of blood T cell repertoires in COVID-19. Study information: The cDNA or gDNA used as material had been derived from T cells, B-cell-depleted T cells, or PBMCs.

Categorization into cohorts depended on clinical history that participants reported. Donors in Cohort 3 who had recovered were those with two negative PCRs, healthcare professional clearance, or resolution of their symptoms. Per the authors' pipeline: Quantification of nucleated cells was approximated via reference gene primer amplification. Sequencing used immunoSEQ multiplex PCR; TCRdb keeps in-frame clones, though not all of them. V and J calls and clone size come straight from that table; D and trimming were deduced from the DNA. The sample has a few hundred thousand clones, approximately 85% seen once.

The sample consisted of PBMCs or T cells enriched from blood (not recorded which). The chain couples TRBV19 to TRBJ2-1; 14 bases agree with TRBD2. The receptor was derived from a woman aged 45-65 years who had recovered from COVID-19. The CDR3 DNA sequence: TGTGCCAGCCTCCCCGAGGGACTAGCGGGAGTGGACTCCTACAATGAGCAGTTCTTC. Amino acids: CASLPEGLAGVDSYNEQFF.